Each of the 9 T cell receptor beta chains below was sequenced from the same sample in a study of regulatory T cells. Study-wide points: In CD3G-deficient patients, conventional CD4+ T cells were enriched for hydrophobic CDR3 residues at positions 6 and 7.

The antigens of these receptors remain unknown. Primers: 52 TRBV forward and 13 TRBJ reverse. Some clones are missing from TCRdb's copy, which holds only in-frame ones; the method was immunoSEQ multiplex PCR. The sample carries approximately 37,000 clones, around 89% recorded once. The source material was conventional CD4+ T cells sorted from blood. These receptors were collected from a person aged 18-30 years with CD3G deficiency.

The rearrangement joins TRBV6-1 to TRBJ1-1; maybe TRBD1 (6 bases). The length of the CDR3 is 15 residues. Deletions cut 3 bases from V and 2 bases from J, with 13 bases between. Germline V gene data show CDR1 as MNHNS and CDR2 as SASEGT. The CDR3: CASSEYGGHNTEAFF. CDR3 nucleotides: TGTGCCAGCAGTGAGTACGGGGGGCACAACACTGAAGCTTTCTTT.

This clone was seen once. This chain joins TRBV10-3 and TRBJ2-7; 9 bases align to TRBD2. V lost 3 bases, J lost 5 bases, and 5 bases stayed unmatched. Per the germline V gene, CDR1 is ENHRY and CDR2 is SYGVKD. The CDR3 contains 14 residues. The chain's CDR3 is CAISDAGGPDEQYF. The CDR3 coding sequence is TGTGCCATCAGTGATGCGGGAGGGCCAGACGAGCAGTACTTC.

The chain has TRBV6-1 and TRBJ2-7; 7 bases align to TRBD1. Trimming took 6 bases from V and 3 from J; bases not matched to a gene: 8. CDR3 length: 14 amino acids. Germline CDR1 is MNHNS and CDR2 is SASEGT. CDR3 region: CASSRTTGSYEQYF. The CDR3 bases are TGTGCCAGCAGCCGGACGACAGGGAGCTACGAGCAGTACTTC.

This chain links TRBV6-1 with TRBJ1-2; possibly TRBD1 for D (6 bases). V was shortened by 4 bases and J by 7 bases, with 19 bases between the two germline ends. Germline V gives CDR1 MNHNS, CDR2 SASEGT. The CDR3 contains 15 residues. CDR3 DNA: TGTGCCAGCAGTGGTCAATCTACAGGGCTGGGTGGCTACACCTTC. This encodes CASSGQSTGLGGYTF.

The chain links TRBV18 to TRBJ2-3; possibly TRBD1 for D (5 bases). Per germline, CDR1 KGHSH and CDR2 LQKENI. The CDR3 is 15 amino acids. V lost 4 bases and J 3 bases, leaving 14 bases between the germline ends. The CDR3 is CASSRQLAGTDTQYF. The CDR3 DNA is TGTGCCAGCTCACGCCAACTGGCAGGGACAGATACGCAGTATTTT. Supplemented by reference TRBV18 and TRBJ2-3, the full variable domain reads NAGVMQNPRHLVRRRGQEARLRCSPMKGHSHVYWYRQLPEEGLKFMVYLQKENIIDESGMPKERFSAEFPKEGPSILRIQQVVRGDSAAYFCASSRQLAGTDTQYFGPGTRLTVL.

This chain uses TRBV19 with TRBJ2-2, with TRBD1 identical over 8 bases. Germline loops: CDR1 LNHDA, CDR2 SQIVND (reference sequence). Unmatched junction bases numbered 1, after V lost 6 bases and J lost 1 base. CDR3 size: 14 residues. The CDR3 reads CASRGQGNTGELFF. Written as DNA, the CDR3 is TGTGCCAGTAGAGGACAGGGGAACACCGGGGAGCTGTTTTTT.

The rearrangement joins TRBV5-6 to TRBJ2-1; 8 positions match TRBD2. Trimming at V came to 1 base and at J to 7 bases, leaving 4 bases not matched to a gene. The CDR3 has 14 amino acids. Germline V gives CDR1 SGHDT, CDR2 YYEEEE. CDR3 region: CASSLPGGRNEQFF. CDR3 DNA: TGTGCCAGCAGCTTGCCGGGGGGGCGGAATGAGCAGTTCTTC.

V is TRBV7-8 and J is TRBJ2-7; D may correspond to TRBD1 or TRBD2 (5 bases each). The CDR3 has 17 residues. Trimming pared 1 base from V and 3 bases from J, leaving 19 bases between. From germline, CDR1 is SGHVS and CDR2 FQNEAQ. CDR3 protein: CASSLGATVTGGYEQYF. Here the CDR3 DNA reads TGTGCCAGCAGCTTAGGAGCGACAGTCACTGGGGGCTACGAGCAGTACTTC.

This chain links TRBV28 with TRBJ2-7, with TRBD2 matching over 8 bases. The CDR3 totals 14 residues. CDR1 is MDHEN and CDR2 is SYDVKM in the germline V gene. The V gene end was trimmed by 5 bases and the J gene end by 3 bases; junction bases not matched to a gene: 6. The CDR3 region is CASSKSGRIYEQYF. CDR3 nucleotide sequence: TGTGCCAGCAGTAAAAGCGGGAGAATCTACGAGCAGTACTTC. Full variable domain (missing parts from reference TRBV28 and TRBJ2-7): DVKVTQSSRYLVKRTGEKVFLECVQDMDHENMFWYRQDPGLGLRLIYFSYDVKMKEKGDIPEGYSVSREKKERFSLILESASTNQTSMYLCASSKSGRIYEQYFGPGTRLTVT.